The clone carrying this T cell receptor beta chain was recorded a few times. Germline V gene sequence: CDR1 MGHRA, CDR2 YSYEKL. CDR3 size: 16 residues. V trimming: 2 bases; J trimming: 5 bases; junction bases outside the gene matches: 4. Produced via immunoSEQ multiplex PCR; TCRdb's table is partial and in-frame only. The sample lists about 300,000 clones; roughly 86% were seen once. Cohort assignment relied on participant-reported clinical history. The data are from a study of blood T cell repertoires in COVID-19. The specimen sequenced was PBMCs or T cells enriched from blood (not recorded which). This sequence originates from a woman in her forties or fifties who had been exposed to COVID-19. The V call is TRBV4-1, the J call TRBJ1-4; 11 bases match TRBD1. The CDR3 DNA follows: TGCGCCAGCAGCCAACGGACAGGGGGCGCGAATGAAAAACTGTTTTTT. Its translation is CASSQRTGGANEKLFF.